Following are 22 T cell receptor beta chains from one sample sequenced in a study of T cells after yellow fever vaccination. In TCRdb, the 5' RACE reads were re-called with MiXCR into one record per CDR3 protein. The sample records hundreds of thousands of distinct CDR3 sequences, roughly 3.5% being singletons. The sequences come from PBMCs, collected on the day of the yellow fever booster vaccination. The origin of the receptors is a man younger than 35 who received the YFV17D yellow fever vaccine.

There are many counts of this clonotype. This rearrangement joins TRBV6-2 or TRBV6-3 to TRBJ1-5, with D possibly matching TRBD1 (6 bases). The germline V gene encodes CDR1 MNHEY and CDR2 SVGEGT. The CDR3 consists of 13 residues. The V gene lost 5 bases and the J gene lost 6 bases, with 11 bases spanning the gap. CDR3 residues: CASSIRGGQPQHF. As DNA, the CDR3 is TGTGCCAGCAGTATCAGGGGTGGTCAGCCCCAGCATTTT.

This clonotype was detected many times. The V call is TRBV20-1, the J call TRBJ1-5; TRBD1 matches 10 bases. The CDR3 extends over 15 amino acids. Germline values: CDR1 DFQATT, CDR2 SNEGSKA (reference sequence). After removal of 5 bases from V and 6 bases from J, the junction contained 10 bases not matched to a gene. The CDR3, as DNA: TGCAGTGCTTCACCGGGACAGGGGTACGTTCAGCCCCAGCATTTT. As protein: CSASPGQGYVQPQHF.

A few counts support this clonotype. The chain recombines TRBV20-1 with TRBJ2-4, with a possible D match to TRBD1 (6 bases). V lost 1 base and J 10 bases, leaving 14 bases between the germline ends. CDR1 DFQATT and CDR2 SNEGSKA come from the germline V gene (reference sequence). This CDR3 has 13 amino acids. CDR3 nucleotide sequence: TGCAGTGCTAGAGTGACAGGAATCCCTATTCAGTACTTC. It yields the protein CSARVTGIPIQYF.

The sample holds a few counts of this clonotype. The chain has TRBV19 and TRBJ1-5; D ambiguous. V was cut by 7 bases and J by 0 bases, with 10 bases left in between. This CDR3 is built from 14 residues. CDR1 and CDR2 (germline): LNHDA, SQIVND (reference sequence). The DNA of the CDR3 is TGTGCCAGTACAAACAGCAATAGCAATCAGCCCCAGCATTTT. Residues: CASTNSNSNQPQHF.

The CDR3 nucleotides read TGTGCCATCAACGCGGGGGCTTCCACTGAAGCTTTCTTT. Its protein is CAINAGASTEAFF. The rearrangement joins TRBV10-3 to TRBJ1-1, with D maybe TRBD1 (6 bases). Per the germline V gene, CDR1 is ENHRY and CDR2 is SYGVKD. The CDR3 totals 13 residues. Between the trimmed V and J ends, which lost 7 bases and 4 bases, there was a span of 13 bases.

This clonotype showed up many times. This chain joins TRBV9 and TRBJ1-2, with 7 bases identical to TRBD1. The ends lost 3 bases at V and 2 bases at J; junction bases unmatched: 1. Germline V gene sequence: CDR1 SGDLS, CDR2 YYNGEE. The CDR3 totals 13 residues. Here the CDR3 DNA reads TGTGCCAGCAGCGACAGGGGAAACTATGGCTACACCTTC. This encodes CASSDRGNYGYTF.

The sample holds many counts of this clonotype. The chain couples TRBV6-2 or TRBV6-3 to TRBJ1-4; a weak D match, TRBD1 (5 bases). The germline V gene has CDR1 MNHEY and CDR2 SVGEGT. The V end was cut by 7 bases, the J end by 5 bases, with 14 bases between. The CDR3 is 14 residues long. CDR3 DNA: TGTGCCAGCACCCCGGGACGTGAGAATGAAAAACTGTTTTTT. Its protein is CASTPGRENEKLFF.

This clonotype was counted ten times or more. The rearrangement uses TRBV4-3 and TRBJ2-6; the D call may be TRBD1 or TRBD2 (5 bases each). The V gene's germline CDR1 is LGHNA and CDR2 YSLEER. The CDR3 length is 18 residues. Trimming pared 0 bases from V and 0 bases from J, leaving 12 bases between. The CDR3 DNA reads as TGCGCCAGCAGCCAAGATCAGAAGGGACCCTCTGGGGCCAACGTCCTGACTTTC. Protein: CASSQDQKGPSGANVLTF.

This clonotype was detected many times. The CDR3 region is CASSRGTGDTQYF. CDR3 DNA sequence: TGTGCCAGCAGCCGTGGGACAGGAGATACGCAGTATTTT. The chain employs TRBV5-6 and TRBJ2-3; 8 bases match TRBD1. V dropped 4 bases and J dropped 5; count of bases not matched to a gene: 3. Germline CDR1 is SGHDT and CDR2 is YYEEEE. The CDR3 sequence is 13 residues long.

This clonotype was detected ten times or more. The genes are TRBV5-1 and TRBJ2-6; 9 nucleotides match TRBD1. CDR3 length equals 13 residues. J was trimmed by 13 bases and V by 7 bases; bases with no gene match: 9. Germline values: CDR1 SGHRS, CDR2 YFSETQ. In nucleotides, the CDR3 is TGCGCCAGCGGAGAACAGGGGGCATCGGTCCTGACTTTC. This encodes CASGEQGASVLTF. Full variable domain (remainder filled in from reference TRBV5-1 and TRBJ2-6): KAGVTQTPRYLIKTRGQQVTLSCSPISGHRSVSWYQQTPGQGLQFLFEYFSETQRNKGNFPGRFSGRQFSNSRSEMNVSTLELGDSALYLCASGEQGASVLTFGAGSRLTVL.

In its sample, this clonotype was seen many times. The chain recombines TRBV6-1 with TRBJ2-2; 7 nucleotides line up with TRBD1. The CDR3 is 13 residues long. J gave up 1 base and V 8 bases, and 1 base lay outside the gene matches. The germline CDR1 and CDR2 sequences are MNHNS and SASEGT. The CDR3 DNA sequence: TGTGCCAGCGGACAGGTGAACACCGGGGAGCTGTTTTTT. It encodes CASGQVNTGELFF.

This clonotype has ten or more counts. The V gene is TRBV27, the J gene TRBJ2-3; TRBD2 is a possible D gene (7 bases). Germline V lookup: CDR1 MNHEY, CDR2 SMNVEV (reference sequence). The V end lost 5 bases, the J end lost 6 bases, and 18 bases lay between the germline ends. The CDR3 is 15 residues long. The chain's CDR3 is CASSTLGGGVDTQYF. The CDR3, as DNA: TGTGCCAGCAGTACCCTGGGGGGGGGCGTTGATACGCAGTATTTT.

The gene calls are TRBV5-3 and TRBJ2-1, with 10 bases matching TRBD2. TRBV5-3 is sorted into the ORF group, with uncertain function. The CDR3 length is 15 residues. J gave up 4 bases and V 4 bases, and 5 bases lay outside the gene matches. The CDR3 spells CARSTGTSEYNEQFF. In DNA, the CDR3 is TGTGCCAGAAGCACCGGGACTAGCGAGTACAATGAGCAGTTCTTC.

This clonotype was observed many times. This sequence joins TRBV7-9 and TRBJ1-4, with a tentative D call TRBD1 (5 bases). The V end lost 5 bases, the J end lost 4 bases, and 11 bases lay between the germline ends. This CDR3 contains 14 residues. Germline CDR1 is SEHNR and CDR2 is FQNEAQ (reference sequence). The CDR3 sequence is CASSLGGYNEKLFF. Written as DNA, the CDR3 is TGTGCCAGCAGCCTGGGGGGTTATAATGAAAAACTGTTTTTT.

The V call is TRBV20-1, the J call TRBJ2-7, with 7 bases lining up with TRBD2. After removal of 2 bases from V and 3 bases from J, the junction contained 4 bases not matched to a gene. The CDR3 runs 13 residues. Germline V gives CDR1 DFQATT, CDR2 SNEGSKA (reference sequence). In DNA form, the CDR3 reads TGCAGTGCTAGAAATGGGGGGGACTACGAGCAGTACTTC. Translation: CSARNGGDYEQYF.

This clonotype was detected only a few times. The J gene is TRBJ2-5, the V gene TRBV19, with D possibly being TRBD1 (5 bases). CDR1 and CDR2 from the germline V gene are LNHDA and SQIVND (reference sequence). The germline V and J ends were trimmed by 8 bases and 4 bases, with 11 bases remaining between them. The CDR3 runs to 12 residues. CDR3 nucleotides: TGTGCCAGTGGGGCCGTTGCAGAGACCCAGTACTTC. Translating it yields CASGAVAETQYF.

The CDR3 spells CASSLTPGAANEQFF. CDR3 coding DNA: TGTGCCAGCAGCTTAACGCCCGGGGCAGCGAATGAGCAGTTCTTC. The chain joins TRBV7-3 to TRBJ2-1; D may correspond to TRBD1 or TRBD2 (5 bases each). The germline V gene encodes CDR1 SGHTA and CDR2 FQGTGA. The V end was cut by 0 bases, the J end by 7 bases, with 13 bases between. The CDR3 length is 15 residues.

This clonotype occurred many times. The chain is built from TRBV7-2 and TRBJ2-3; 11 nucleotides align to TRBD2. V trimming: 3 bases; J trimming: 4 bases; junction bases outside the gene matches: 3. The CDR3 totals 15 residues. Germline V lookup: CDR1 SGHTA, CDR2 FQGNSA. The CDR3 DNA reads as TGTGCCAGCAGCTTTAGCGGGGGGGCCGCAGATACGCAGTATTTT. This encodes CASSFSGGAADTQYF.

Of note for this clonotype: The junction and the germline gene differ at one end; a read error may be behind it. The genes are TRBV7-2 and TRBJ2-5; 8 bases are shared with TRBD2. Germline CDR1 is SGHTA and CDR2 is FQGNSA. CDR3 size: 13 residues. The CDR3 is CASSSTKRGGGRF. In DNA, the CDR3 is TGTGCCAGCAGCTCAACCAAACGGGGGGGGGGTCGCTTC. Supplemented by reference TRBV7-2 and TRBJ2-5, the full variable domain reads GAGVSQSPSNKVTEKGKDVELRCDPISGHTALYWYRQSLGQGLEFLIYFQGNSAPDKSGLPSDRFSAERTGGSVSTLTIQRTQQEDSAVYLCASSSTKRGGGRFGPGTRLLVL.

This clonotype occurred many times. This sequence joins TRBV6-5 and TRBJ2-3; D could derive from TRBD1 or TRBD2 (5 bases each). This CDR3 comprises 13 residues. Germline CDR1 and CDR2: MNHEY and SVGAGI. V lost 4 bases, J lost 9 bases, and 14 bases lay in between. The CDR3 here is CASSFPGTQTQYF. The CDR3, as DNA: TGTGCCAGCAGTTTCCCCGGGACGCAAACGCAGTATTTT.

The chain uses TRBV11-3 and TRBJ2-1; possible D gene TRBD2, 5 bases. This CDR3 spans 17 amino acids. Germline V gene sequence: CDR1 SGHNT, CDR2 YENEEA. V was pared by 1 base and J by 4 bases, with 17 bases between. The CDR3 DNA sequence: TGTGCCAGCAGCTTAGTCCTCTACGGGGAAACATACAATGAGCAGTTCTTC. It yields the protein CASSLVLYGETYNEQFF.

This clonotype was picked up many times. CDR3 protein: CAISESSSGANVLTF. In DNA form, the CDR3 reads TGTGCCATCAGTGAGTCCAGCTCTGGGGCCAACGTCCTGACTTTC. The chain employs TRBV10-3 and TRBJ2-6; D is unresolved. The CDR3 runs 15 residues. Germline lookup yields CDR1 ENHRY and CDR2 SYGVKD. The V gene lost 0 bases and the J gene lost 0 bases, with 3 bases spanning the gap.